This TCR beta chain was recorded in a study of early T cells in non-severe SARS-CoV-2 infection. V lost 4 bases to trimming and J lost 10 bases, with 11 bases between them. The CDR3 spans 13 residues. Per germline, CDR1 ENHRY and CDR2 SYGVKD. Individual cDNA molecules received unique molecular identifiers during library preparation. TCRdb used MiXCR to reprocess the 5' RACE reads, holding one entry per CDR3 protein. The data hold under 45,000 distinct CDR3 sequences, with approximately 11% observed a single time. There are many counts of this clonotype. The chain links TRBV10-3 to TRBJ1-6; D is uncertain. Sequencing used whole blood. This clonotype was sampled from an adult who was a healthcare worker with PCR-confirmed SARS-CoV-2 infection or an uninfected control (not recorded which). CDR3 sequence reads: CAISGSEGSPLHF. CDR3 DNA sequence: TGTGCCATCAGTGGATCAGAAGGGTCACCCCTCCACTTT.